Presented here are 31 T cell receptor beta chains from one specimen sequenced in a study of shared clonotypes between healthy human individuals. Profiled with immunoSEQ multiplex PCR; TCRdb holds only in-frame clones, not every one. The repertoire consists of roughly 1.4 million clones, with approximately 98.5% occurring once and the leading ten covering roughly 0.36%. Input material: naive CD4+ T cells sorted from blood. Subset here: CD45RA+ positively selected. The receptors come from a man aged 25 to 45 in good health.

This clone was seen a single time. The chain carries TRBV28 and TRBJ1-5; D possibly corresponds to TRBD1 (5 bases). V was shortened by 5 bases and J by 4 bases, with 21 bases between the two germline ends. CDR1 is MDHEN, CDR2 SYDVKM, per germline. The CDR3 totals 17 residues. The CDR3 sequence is CASSPRGLKGPNQPQHF. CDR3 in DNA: TGTGCCAGCAGTCCCCGGGGTTTAAAGGGACCGAATCAGCCCCAGCATTTT.

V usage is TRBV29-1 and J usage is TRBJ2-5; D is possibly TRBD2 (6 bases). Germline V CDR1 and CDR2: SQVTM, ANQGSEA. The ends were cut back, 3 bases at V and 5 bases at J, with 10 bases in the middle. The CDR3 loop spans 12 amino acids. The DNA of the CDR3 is TGCAGCGTTGAGTGGGGAGGCGAGACCCAGTACTTC. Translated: CSVEWGGETQYF.

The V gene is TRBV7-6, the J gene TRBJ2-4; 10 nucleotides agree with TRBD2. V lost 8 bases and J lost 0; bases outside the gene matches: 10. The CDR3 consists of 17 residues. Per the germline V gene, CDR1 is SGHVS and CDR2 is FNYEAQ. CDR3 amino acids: CASVGLAVTLAKNIQYF. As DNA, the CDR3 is TGTGCCAGCGTTGGACTAGCGGTTACACTAGCCAAAAACATTCAGTACTTC.

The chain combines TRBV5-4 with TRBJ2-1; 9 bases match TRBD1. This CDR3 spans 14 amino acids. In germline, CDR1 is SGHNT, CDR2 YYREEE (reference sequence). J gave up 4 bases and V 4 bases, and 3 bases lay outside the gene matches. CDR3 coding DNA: TGTGCCAGCAGCCGGGGACAGGGATACAATGAGCAGTTCTTC. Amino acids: CASSRGQGYNEQFF.

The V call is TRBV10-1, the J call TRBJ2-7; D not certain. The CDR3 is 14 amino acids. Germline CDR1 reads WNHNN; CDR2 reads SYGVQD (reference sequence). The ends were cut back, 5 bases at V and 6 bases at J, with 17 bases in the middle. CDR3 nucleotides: TGCGCCAGCAGTTTTACGATGGGGTCCCTCGAGCAGTACTTC. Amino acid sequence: CASSFTMGSLEQYF.

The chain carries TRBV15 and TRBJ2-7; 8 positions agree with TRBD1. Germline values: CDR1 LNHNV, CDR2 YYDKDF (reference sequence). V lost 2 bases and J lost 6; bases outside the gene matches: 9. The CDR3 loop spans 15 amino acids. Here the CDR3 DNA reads TGTGCCACCAGCAGAAGACAGGGACAGGATCTCGAGCAGTACTTC. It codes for CATSRRQGQDLEQYF.

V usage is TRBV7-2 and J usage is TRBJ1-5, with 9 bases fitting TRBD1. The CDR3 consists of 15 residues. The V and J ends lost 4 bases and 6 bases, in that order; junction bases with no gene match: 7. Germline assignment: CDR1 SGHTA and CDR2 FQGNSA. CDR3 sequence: CASSSTDRGGQPQHF. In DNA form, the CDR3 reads TGTGCCAGCAGCTCGACGGACAGGGGTGGTCAGCCCCAGCATTTT.

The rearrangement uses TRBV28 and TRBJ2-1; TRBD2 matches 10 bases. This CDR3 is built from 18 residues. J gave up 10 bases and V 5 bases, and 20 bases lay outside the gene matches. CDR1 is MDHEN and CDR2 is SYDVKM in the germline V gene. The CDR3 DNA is TGTGCCAGCAGTCAGCCCCCGCGGTCTAGCGGGAGAATGACGGAGCAGTTCTTC. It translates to CASSQPPRSSGRMTEQFF.

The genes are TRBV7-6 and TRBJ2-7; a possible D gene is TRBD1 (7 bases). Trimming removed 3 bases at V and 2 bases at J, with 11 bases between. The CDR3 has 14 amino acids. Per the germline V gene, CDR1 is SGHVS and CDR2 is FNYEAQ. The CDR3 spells CASSLRDSTYEQYF. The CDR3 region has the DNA TGTGCCAGCAGCTTGCGGGACAGTACCTACGAGCAGTACTTC.

The DNA for the CDR3 is TGTGCCAGCAGCTCGGCGGGGCAGGAGACCCAGTACTTC. This gives the protein CASSSAGQETQYF. The rearrangement uses TRBV7-9 and TRBJ2-5; weak D call: TRBD2 (6 bases). Germline V CDR1 and CDR2: SEHNR, FQNEAQ (reference sequence). Trimming left V 4 bases short and J 5 bases short, with 11 bases between. CDR3 size: 13 residues.

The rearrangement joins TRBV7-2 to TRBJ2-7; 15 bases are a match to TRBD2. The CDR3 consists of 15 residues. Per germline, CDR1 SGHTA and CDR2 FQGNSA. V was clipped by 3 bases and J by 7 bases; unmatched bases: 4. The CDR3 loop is CASSFRTSGRVEQYF. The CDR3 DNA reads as TGTGCCAGCAGCTTCAGGACTAGCGGGAGGGTTGAGCAGTACTTC.

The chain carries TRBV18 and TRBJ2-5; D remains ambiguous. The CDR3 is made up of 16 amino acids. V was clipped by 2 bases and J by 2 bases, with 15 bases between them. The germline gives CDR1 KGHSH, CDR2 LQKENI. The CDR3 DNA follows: TGTGCCAGCTCACCAGGGCTAGTCAGTACTCAAGAGACCCAGTACTTC. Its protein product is CASSPGLVSTQETQYF.

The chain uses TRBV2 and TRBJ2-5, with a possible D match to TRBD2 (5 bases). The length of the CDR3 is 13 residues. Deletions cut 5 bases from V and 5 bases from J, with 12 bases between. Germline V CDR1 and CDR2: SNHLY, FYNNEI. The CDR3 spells CASSSGRRETQYF. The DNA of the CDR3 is TGTGCCAGCAGTTCGGGTCGGAGGGAGACCCAGTACTTC.

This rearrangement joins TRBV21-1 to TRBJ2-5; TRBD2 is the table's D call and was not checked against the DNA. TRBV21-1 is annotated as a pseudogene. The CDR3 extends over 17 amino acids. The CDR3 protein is CASSPPRAGGLQETQYF. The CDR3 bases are TGTGCCAGCAGCCCGCCTAGAGCGGGAGGATTACAAGAGACCCAGTACTTC.

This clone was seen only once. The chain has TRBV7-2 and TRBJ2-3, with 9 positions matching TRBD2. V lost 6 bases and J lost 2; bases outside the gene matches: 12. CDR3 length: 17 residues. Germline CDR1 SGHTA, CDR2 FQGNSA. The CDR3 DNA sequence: TGTGCCAGCAGTAACGATTGGACTAGCGCAAACACAGATACGCAGTATTTT. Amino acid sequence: CASSNDWTSANTDTQYF.

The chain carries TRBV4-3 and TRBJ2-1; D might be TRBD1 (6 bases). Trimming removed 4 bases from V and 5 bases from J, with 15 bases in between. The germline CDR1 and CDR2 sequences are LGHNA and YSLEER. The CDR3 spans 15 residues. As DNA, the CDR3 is TGCGCCAGCAGCCTCAGCAGGGGCCCGGACAATGAGCAGTTCTTC. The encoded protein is CASSLSRGPDNEQFF.

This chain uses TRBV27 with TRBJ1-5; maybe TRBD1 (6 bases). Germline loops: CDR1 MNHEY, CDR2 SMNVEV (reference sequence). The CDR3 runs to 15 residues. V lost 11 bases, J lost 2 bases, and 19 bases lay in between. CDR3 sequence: CARRGGTKGNQPQHF. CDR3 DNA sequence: TGTGCCCGCCGAGGGGGGACTAAAGGCAATCAGCCCCAGCATTTT.

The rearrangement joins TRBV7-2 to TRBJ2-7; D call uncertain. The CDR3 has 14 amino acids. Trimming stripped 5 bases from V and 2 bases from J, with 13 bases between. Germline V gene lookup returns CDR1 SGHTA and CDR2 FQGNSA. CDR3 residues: CASSNRWGTYEQYF. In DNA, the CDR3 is TGTGCCAGCAGCAACCGGTGGGGTACCTACGAGCAGTACTTC.

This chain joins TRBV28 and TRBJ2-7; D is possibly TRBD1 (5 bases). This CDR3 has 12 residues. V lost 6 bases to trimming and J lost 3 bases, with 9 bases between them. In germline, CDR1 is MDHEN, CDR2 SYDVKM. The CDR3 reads CASRKQVYEQYF. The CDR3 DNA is TGTGCCAGCAGGAAACAGGTCTACGAGCAGTACTTC.

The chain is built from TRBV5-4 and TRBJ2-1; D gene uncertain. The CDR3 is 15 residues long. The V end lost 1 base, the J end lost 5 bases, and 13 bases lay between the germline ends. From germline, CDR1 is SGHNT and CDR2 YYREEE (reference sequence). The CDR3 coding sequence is TGTGCCAGCAGCTTGAATCCAATTGGAAACAATGAGCAGTTCTTC. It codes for CASSLNPIGNNEQFF.

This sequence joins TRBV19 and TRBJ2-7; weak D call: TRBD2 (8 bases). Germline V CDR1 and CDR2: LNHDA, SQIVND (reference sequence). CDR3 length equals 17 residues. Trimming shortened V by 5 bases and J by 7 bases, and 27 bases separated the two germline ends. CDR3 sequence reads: CASSLRGLDGRADEQYF. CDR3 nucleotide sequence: TGTGCCAGTAGTCTGAGGGGGCTTGACGGGAGGGCCGATGAGCAGTACTTC.

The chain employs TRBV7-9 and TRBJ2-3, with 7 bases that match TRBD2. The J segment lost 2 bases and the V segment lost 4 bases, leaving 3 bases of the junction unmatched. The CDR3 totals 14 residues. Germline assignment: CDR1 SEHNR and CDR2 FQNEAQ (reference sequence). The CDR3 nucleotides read TGTGCCAGCAGCTCGGAGCGGGACACAGATACGCAGTATTTT. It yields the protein CASSSERDTDTQYF.

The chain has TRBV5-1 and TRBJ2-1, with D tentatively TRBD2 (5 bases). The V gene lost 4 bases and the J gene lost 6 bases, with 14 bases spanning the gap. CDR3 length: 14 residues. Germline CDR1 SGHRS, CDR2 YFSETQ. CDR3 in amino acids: CASSVKGSGNEQFF. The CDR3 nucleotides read TGCGCCAGCAGCGTAAAAGGGAGCGGCAATGAGCAGTTCTTC.

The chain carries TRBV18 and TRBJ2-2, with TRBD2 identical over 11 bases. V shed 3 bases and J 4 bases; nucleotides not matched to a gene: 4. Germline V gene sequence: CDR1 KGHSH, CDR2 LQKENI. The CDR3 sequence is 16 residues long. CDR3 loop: CASSPLAGGGTGELFF. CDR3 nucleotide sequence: TGTGCCAGCTCACCCCTAGCGGGAGGCGGCACCGGGGAGCTGTTTTTT.

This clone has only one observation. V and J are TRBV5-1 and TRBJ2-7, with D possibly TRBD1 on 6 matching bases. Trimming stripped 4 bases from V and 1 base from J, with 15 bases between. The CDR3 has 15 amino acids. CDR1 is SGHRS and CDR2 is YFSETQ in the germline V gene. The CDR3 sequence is CASSPATGRSYEQYF. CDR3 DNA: TGCGCCAGCAGCCCGGCGACAGGCCGTTCCTACGAGCAGTACTTC. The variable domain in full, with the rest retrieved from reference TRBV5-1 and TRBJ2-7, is KAGVTQTPRYLIKTRGQQVTLSCSPISGHRSVSWYQQTPGQGLQFLFEYFSETQRNKGNFPGRFSGRQFSNSRSEMNVSTLELGDSALYLCASSPATGRSYEQYFGPGTRLTVT.

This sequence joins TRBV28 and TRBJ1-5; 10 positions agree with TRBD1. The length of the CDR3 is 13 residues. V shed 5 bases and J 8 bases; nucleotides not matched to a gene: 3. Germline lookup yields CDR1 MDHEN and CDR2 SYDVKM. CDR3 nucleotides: TGTGCCAGCAGTGACAGGGGGCAAAAGCCCCAGCATTTT. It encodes CASSDRGQKPQHF.

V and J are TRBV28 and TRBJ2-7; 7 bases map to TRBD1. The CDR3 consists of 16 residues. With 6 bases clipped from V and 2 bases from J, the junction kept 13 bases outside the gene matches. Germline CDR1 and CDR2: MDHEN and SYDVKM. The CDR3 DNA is TGTGCCAGCAGGGGCGTCCCGGGACAGAAAACCTACGAGCAGTACTTC. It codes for CASRGVPGQKTYEQYF.

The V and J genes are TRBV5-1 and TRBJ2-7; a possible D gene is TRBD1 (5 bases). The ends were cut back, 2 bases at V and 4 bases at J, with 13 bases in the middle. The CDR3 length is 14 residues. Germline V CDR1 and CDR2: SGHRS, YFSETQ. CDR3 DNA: TGCGCCAGCAGCTTTTCGCAGGGTTCGTACGAGCAGTACTTC. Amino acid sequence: CASSFSQGSYEQYF.

The CDR3 DNA reads TGTGCCAGCAGCCAATGGGACCGGCTAGTTTATGGCTACACCTTC. It encodes CASSQWDRLVYGYTF. The rearrangement uses TRBV5-6 and TRBJ1-2; tentatively, D is TRBD1 (5 bases). Germline CDR1 reads SGHDT; CDR2 reads YYEEEE. There are 15 residues in the CDR3. With 4 bases removed from V and 5 bases from J, the gap between germline ends came to 18 bases.

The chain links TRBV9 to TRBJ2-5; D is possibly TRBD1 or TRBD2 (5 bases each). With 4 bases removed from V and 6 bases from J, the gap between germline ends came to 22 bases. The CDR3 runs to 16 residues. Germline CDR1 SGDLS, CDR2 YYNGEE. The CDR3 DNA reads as TGTGCCAGCAGCCCTGGTTGGGACCGGCGTGGACAGACCCAGTACTTC. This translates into CASSPGWDRRGQTQYF.

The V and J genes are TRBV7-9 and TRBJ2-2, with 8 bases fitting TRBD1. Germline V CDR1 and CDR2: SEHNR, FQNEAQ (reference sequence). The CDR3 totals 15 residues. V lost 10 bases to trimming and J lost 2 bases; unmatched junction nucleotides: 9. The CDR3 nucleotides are TGTGCCATCCCAGTCGGGACAGGTAACACCGGGGAGCTGTTTTTT. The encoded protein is CAIPVGTGNTGELFF.